A selection of T cell receptor beta chains follows, all from one sample in a study of blood T cell repertoires in COVID-19. Assay: immunoSEQ multiplex PCR; the TCRdb copy retains only in-frame clones and omits some. Seen here are over 350,000 clones, around 89% observed once, and the top ten hold 4% to 5.5%. Material: peripheral blood. The receptors derive from a woman aged 25 to 39 with acute or convalescent COVID-19. The CDR3 runs from the conserved cysteine through the conserved F or W. Fields, in order: V gene, clone size, J gene, D gene, CDR3 length, CDR3 DNA, CDR3 protein. The D gene is left open where the match is weak. The size of a clone is reported for some rows only, either as once, few or many, or as a class for expanded clones.

>TRBV6-5|-|TRBJ1-2|-|14
TGTGCCAGCCGTTTCCTCGACTTGGAATATGGCTACACCTTC
CASRFLDLEYGYTF
>TRBV6-5|-|TRBJ1-4|-|15
TGTGCCAGCAGTAGAACAGCTGCAACTAATGAAAAACTGTTTTTT
CASSRTAATNEKLFF
>TRBV10-2|-|TRBJ2-3|-|15
TGCGCCAGCAGGGACAGAATCACCAACACAGATACGCAGTATTTT
CASRDRITNTDTQYF
>TRBV19|few|TRBJ1-5|-|11
TGTGCCAGTAGTACAACTGAGCCCCAGCATTTT
CASSTTEPQHF
>TRBV6-6|-|TRBJ2-7|-|15
TGTGCCAGCACCTCGGGGGGCGGACAGGGCGACGAGCAGTACTTC
CASTSGGGQGDEQYF
>TRBV25-1|-|TRBJ1-3|-|15
TGTGCCAGCAGTGCCCCTTCTCTCCTTCGAAACACCATATATTTT
CASSAPSLLRNTIYF
>TRBV9|once|TRBJ2-5|TRBD2|16
TGTGCCAGCAGCGTAGGACTAGCGGGTCCATCGAGGACCCAGTACTTC
CASSVGLAGPSRTQYF
>TRBV5-6|-|TRBJ2-2|-|16
TGTGCCAGCAGCTCCCTCCGAGGCGGGTTAACCGGGGAGCTGTTTTTT
CASSSLRGGLTGELFF
>TRBV6-5|-|TRBJ2-7|-|11
TGTGCCAGCAACTTGGTGTACGAGCAGTACTTC
CASNLVYEQYF
>TRBV5-4|-|TRBJ1-1|TRBD1|16
TGTGCCAGCAGCTTGAGACAGGGGGCGATGAACACTGAAGCTTTCTTT
CASSLRQGAMNTEAFF
>TRBV28|-|TRBJ2-3|TRBD2|17
TGTGCCAGCAGTCATTCCCGACTAGCGGATAGCACAGATACGCAGTATTTT
CASSHSRLADSTDTQYF
>TRBV6-5|-|TRBJ2-1|TRBD1|16
TGTGCCAGCAGTTCTGTGGACAGGGTAGGATACAATGAGCAGTTCTTC
CASSSVDRVGYNEQFF
>TRBV7-9|-|TRBJ1-1|-|17
TGTGCCAGCAGCCCCCCTCTTAAGGGGTCAAGAAACACTGAAGCTTTCTTT
CASSPPLKGSRNTEAFF
>TRBV7-9|-|TRBJ1-1|TRBD1|14
TGTGCCAGCAGCCCCGAACCCAGGGGGGCTGAAGCTTTCTTT
CASSPEPRGAEAFF
>TRBV6-5|-|TRBJ2-3|TRBD2|15
TGTGCCAGCAGGGCGACTAGCGGGGTCGCAGATACGCAGTATTTT
CASRATSGVADTQYF
>TRBV2|many|TRBJ2-1|TRBD1|15
TGTGCCAGCAGGCTTTCCGGGACAGGCTCTAATGAGCAGTTCTTC
CASRLSGTGSNEQFF
>TRBV5-4|-|TRBJ2-7|TRBD2|16
TGTGCCAGCAGCTTGCGGCGGGGGGCCCGGCAGAACGAGCAGTACTTC
CASSLRRGARQNEQYF
>TRBV7-6|-|TRBJ2-3|-|18
TGTGCCAGCAGCCCCCGGCCGTCAGTCGGGGAAAGCACAGATACGCAGTATTTT
CASSPRPSVGESTDTQYF
>TRBV13|-|TRBJ2-1|TRBD1|14
TGTGCCAGCAGCAGACAGGGGGGCAACAATGGGCAGTTCTTC
CASSRQGGNNGQFF
>TRBV6-2/TRBV6-3|-|TRBJ1-1|-|17
TGTGCCAGCAGTTACTCGACGCAGGAACCTATGAACACTGAAGCTTTCTTT
CASSYSTQEPMNTEAFF
>TRBV10-2|-|TRBJ2-1|-|15
TGCGCCAGCAGTGAGGGTCGCTTTGTGATGAGTGAGCAGTTCTTC
CASSEGRFVMSEQFF
>TRBV6-5|-|TRBJ1-1|TRBD1|15
TGTGCCAGCAGTTACGGGACAGGGCCGAACACTGAAGCTTTCTTT
CASSYGTGPNTEAFF
>TRBV6-5|-|TRBJ2-5|TRBD1|15
TGTGCCAGCAGTTGGGAACAGGGGGCGTCAAAGGACCAGTACTTC
CASSWEQGASKDQYF
>TRBV30|-|TRBJ1-4|-|15
TGTGCCTGGAGTGTGTTGGGAGCAACTAATGAAAAACTGTTTTTT
CAWSVLGATNEKLFF
>TRBV3-1/TRBV3-2|-|TRBJ2-5|-|14
TGTGCCAGCAGCCCCTTGGGGGGTTGGGAGACCCAGTACTTC
CASSPLGGWETQYF
>TRBV15|-|TRBJ1-1|TRBD1|15
TGTGCCACCAGCAGCAAGACAGGGGGGAACACTGAAGCTTTCTTT
CATSSKTGGNTEAFF
>TRBV2|-|TRBJ2-7|-|13
TGTGCCAGCGCATCGGGTTCGGGCTACGAGCAGTACTTC
CASASGSGYEQYF
>TRBV11-2|-|TRBJ2-5|-|12
TGTGCCAGCAGCTCCGGGGGAGAGACCCAGTACTTC
CASSSGGETQYF
>TRBV5-8|-|TRBJ2-3|-|16
TGTGCCAGCAGCGAAGGACAGCGAGCTAGCACAGATACGCAGTATTTT
CASSEGQRASTDTQYF
>TRBV11-2|-|TRBJ2-1|-|13
TGTGCCAGCAGCTTAGAGATCCGGAATGAGCAGTTCTTC
CASSLEIRNEQFF
>TRBV6-5|-|TRBJ1-5|-|13
TGTGCCAGCAGTTACTCCCAAAATCAGCCCCAGCATTTT
CASSYSQNQPQHF
>TRBV2|-|TRBJ1-6|-|13
TGTGCCAGCAAGAAGGACAGCAGCTCACCCCTCCACTTT
CASKKDSSSPLHF